The entry below gives a single T cell receptor (beta chain) sequence along with its context. Which antigen it targets is not known. Per-base quality was not reported, and no clone a single base away is much larger than it. The CDR3 goes from the cysteine to the phenylalanine over 14 residues. The only DNA kept is the CDR3, 42 bases in frame from the first base. Trimming removed 2 bases from V and 6 bases from J, leaving 12 bases between the germline ends. The germline V gene provides CDR1 MNHNS and CDR2 SASEGT. This specimen belongs to a study of CD8 T cells in Susac syndrome (dated by TCRdb to between 2017 and 2020). Some background on the complete study: Of the Susac syndrome patients who were sequenced, roughly 8 were in clinical remission while more than five had clinically active disease. Whether CD8+ T cell activation and differentiation in Susac syndrome was antigen driven was tested using repertoire sequencing. At the time of blood withdrawal, Susac syndrome patients were either therapy-naive, taking corticosteroids (with some also receiving IVIg), or on IVIg alone. What the authors observed across the whole study: In patients with Susac syndrome, the CD4+ T cell repertoire showed no detectable clonal expansion. The TCR sequencing and HLA analysis was acknowledged to have included a relatively small number of individuals.

RNA was extracted using the RNeasy kit, and roughly 0.45 to 1 ug of the RNA was reverse transcribed with random hexamers. The immunoSEQ multiplex PCR assay, covering 54 Vbeta and 13 Jbeta segments, was used to amplify TCR beta CDR3 regions. Bias from PCR amplification was corrected by using a synthetic template baseline for primer optimization and for computational correction. The original pipeline was this. Reads were assigned to V, D and J genes according to IMGT and analyzed in immunoSEQ Analyzer, with only productive sequences retained. Clonality was computed as one minus Shannon entropy normalized by log2 of the number of productive unique sequences. For each patient and control, public and private clones were evaluated within the 100 most prevalent clones. Clones were defined as Susac-specific when absent from the healthy and MS cohorts, from about 970 published viral clones and from other ImmuneACCESS disease sequences. TCRdb passed the public sequencing reads through fastp at Q25 and MiXCR, retaining productive beta sequences. Each entry is one CDR3 protein sequence, shown with its most common DNA and genes. Here the V and J calls rest on TCRdb's processing, not on the authors' analysis. The sample yields over 150,000 distinct CDR3 sequences; just under 95% were counted once. The ten largest clones take up more than 0.08% of the sample.

High-throughput TCR beta sequencing profiled peripheral blood CD8+ and CD4+ T cells from healthy donors, Susac syndrome patients and multiple sclerosis patients. The Susac syndrome patients fulfilled recently defined diagnostic criteria for either definite or probable disease. Bulk CD8+ and CD4+ T cells were purified by magnetic negative isolation, whereas CD8+ TEMRA cells were enriched by FACS. Blood was drawn into EDTA tubes, processed within 24 hours, and PBMCs were isolated by density gradient centrifugation. PBMCs intended for TCR sequencing were cryopreserved in liquid nitrogen and thawed later in a water bath at 37 degrees C. The sorted or isolated CD4+, CD8+ and CD8+ TEMRA cells reached a purity of at least 90%.

This chain joins TRBV6-1 to TRBJ2-3; the D segment might be TRBD1 or TRBD2, since each matches 5 bases. This sequence was found in a human donor with Susac syndrome. Sequencing used CD4+ T cells from PBMCs. The DNA is as follows: TGTGCCAGCAGTGAACCGGGGACCGGGGATACGCAGTATTTT. Translated, it reads CASSEPGTGDTQYF.